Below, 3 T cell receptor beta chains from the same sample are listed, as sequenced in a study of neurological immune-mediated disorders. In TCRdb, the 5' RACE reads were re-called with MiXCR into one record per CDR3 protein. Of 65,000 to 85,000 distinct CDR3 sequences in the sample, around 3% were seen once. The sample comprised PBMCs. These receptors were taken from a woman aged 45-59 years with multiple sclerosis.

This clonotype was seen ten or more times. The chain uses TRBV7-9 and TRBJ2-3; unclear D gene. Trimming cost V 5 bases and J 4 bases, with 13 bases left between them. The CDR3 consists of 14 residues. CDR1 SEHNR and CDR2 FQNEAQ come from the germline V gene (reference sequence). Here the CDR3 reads CASSRSLGADTQYF. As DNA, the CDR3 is TGTGCCAGCAGCCGGTCCCTCGGCGCAGATACGCAGTATTTT.

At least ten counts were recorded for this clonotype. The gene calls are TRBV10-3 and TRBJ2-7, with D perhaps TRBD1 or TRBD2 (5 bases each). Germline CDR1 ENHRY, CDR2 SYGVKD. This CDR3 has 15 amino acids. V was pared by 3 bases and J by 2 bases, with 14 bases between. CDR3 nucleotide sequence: TGTGCCATCAGTGATGAGGGGACGGTCACCTACGAGCAGTACTTC. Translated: CAISDEGTVTYEQYF.

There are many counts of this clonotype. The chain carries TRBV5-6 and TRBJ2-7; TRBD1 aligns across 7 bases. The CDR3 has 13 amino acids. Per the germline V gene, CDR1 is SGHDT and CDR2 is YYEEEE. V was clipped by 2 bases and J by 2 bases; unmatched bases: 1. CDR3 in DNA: TGTGCCAGCAGCTTCGGACAGGCCTACGAGCAGTACTTC. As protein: CASSFGQAYEQYF.